This note documents a single T cell receptor beta chain sequence. Trimming pared 5 bases from V and 3 bases from J, leaving 11 bases between. The CDR3 loop spans 14 amino acids. Germline CDR1 and CDR2: LNHDA and SQIVND (reference sequence). Time point of the sample: after trial treatment. The treatment: LDRT plus nivolumab, ipilimumab, low-dose cyclophosphamide and aspirin (RACIN trial). This sample is part of a study of low-dose radiotherapy and immunotherapy resistance in tumors. Primers targeting TRAV and TRBV primed first-strand cDNA, covering alpha and beta chains. TCR amplification involved 20 PCR cycles with a constant-region primer and V-primer adapter. TCRdb processed the reads anew with MiXCR; each CDR3 protein has one entry. The sample shows about 91,000 distinct CDR3 sequences, roughly 20% of them seen only once.

The V and J genes are TRBV19 and TRBJ1-5; TRBD1 might be the D (6 bases). The sequence came from a female donor with ovarian cancer. Material: PBMCs, obtained after low-dose radiotherapy plus immunotherapy. CDR3 coding DNA: TGTGCCAGTAGTGTCGACAGGAACAATCAGCCCCAGCATTTT. Protein product: CASSVDRNNQPQHF.